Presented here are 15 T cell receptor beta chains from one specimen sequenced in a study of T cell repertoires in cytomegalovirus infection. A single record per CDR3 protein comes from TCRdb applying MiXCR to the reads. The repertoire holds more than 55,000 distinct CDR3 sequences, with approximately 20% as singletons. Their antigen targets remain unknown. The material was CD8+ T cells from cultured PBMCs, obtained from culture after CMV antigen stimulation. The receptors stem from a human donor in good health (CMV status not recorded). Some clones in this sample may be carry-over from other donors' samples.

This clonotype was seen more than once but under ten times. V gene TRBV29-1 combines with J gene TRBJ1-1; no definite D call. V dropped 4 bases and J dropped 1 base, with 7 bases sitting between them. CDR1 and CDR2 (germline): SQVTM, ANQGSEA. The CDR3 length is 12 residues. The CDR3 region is CSVARENTEAFF. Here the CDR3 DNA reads TGCAGCGTTGCACGGGAGAACACTGAAGCTTTCTTT.

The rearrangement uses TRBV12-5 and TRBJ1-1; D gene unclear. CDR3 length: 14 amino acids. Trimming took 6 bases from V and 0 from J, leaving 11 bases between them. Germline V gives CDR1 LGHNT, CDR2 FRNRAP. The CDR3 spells CASGTGKMNTEAFF. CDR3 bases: TGTGCTAGTGGGACGGGGAAAATGAACACTGAAGCTTTCTTT.

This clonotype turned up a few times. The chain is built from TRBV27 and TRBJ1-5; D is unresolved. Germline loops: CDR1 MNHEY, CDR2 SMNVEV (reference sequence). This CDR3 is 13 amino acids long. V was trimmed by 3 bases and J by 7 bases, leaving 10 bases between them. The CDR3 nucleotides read TGTGCCAGCAGTTTGGGGATGGGGCAGCCCCAGCATTTT. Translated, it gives CASSLGMGQPQHF.

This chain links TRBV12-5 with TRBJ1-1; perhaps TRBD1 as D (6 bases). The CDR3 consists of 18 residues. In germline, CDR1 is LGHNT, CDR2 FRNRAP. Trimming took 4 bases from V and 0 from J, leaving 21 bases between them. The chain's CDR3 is CASGSPLYRTEVNTEAFF. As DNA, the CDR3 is TGTGCTAGTGGTTCTCCCCTTTACAGGACAGAAGTGAACACTGAAGCTTTCTTT. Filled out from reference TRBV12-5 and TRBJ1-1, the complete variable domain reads DARVTQTPRHKVTEMGQEVTMRCQPILGHNTVFWYRQTMMQGLELLAYFRNRAPLDDSGMPKDRFSAEMPDATLATLKIQPSEPRDSAVYFCASGSPLYRTEVNTEAFFGQGTRLTVV.

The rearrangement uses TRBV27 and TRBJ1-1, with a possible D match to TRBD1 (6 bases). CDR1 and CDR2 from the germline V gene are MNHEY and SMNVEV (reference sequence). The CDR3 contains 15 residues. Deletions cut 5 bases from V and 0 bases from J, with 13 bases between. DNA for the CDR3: TGTGCCAGCAGTCATGGGGGCGGAATGAACACTGAAGCTTTCTTT. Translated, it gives CASSHGGGMNTEAFF.

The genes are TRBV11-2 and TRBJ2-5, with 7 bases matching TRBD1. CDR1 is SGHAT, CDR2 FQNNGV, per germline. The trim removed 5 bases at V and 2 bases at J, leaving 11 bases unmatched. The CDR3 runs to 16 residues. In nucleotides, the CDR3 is TGTGCCAGCAGCCCCAGGGGACAGAGCGCTCAAGAGACCCAGTACTTC. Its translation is CASSPRGQSAQETQYF.

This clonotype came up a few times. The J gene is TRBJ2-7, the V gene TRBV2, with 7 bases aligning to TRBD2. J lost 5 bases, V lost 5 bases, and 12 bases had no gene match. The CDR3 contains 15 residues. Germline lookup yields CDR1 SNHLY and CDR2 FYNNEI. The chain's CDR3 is CASSPRGRGIDEQYF. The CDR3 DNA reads TGTGCCAGCAGTCCCCGGGGGAGGGGAATTGACGAGCAGTACTTC.

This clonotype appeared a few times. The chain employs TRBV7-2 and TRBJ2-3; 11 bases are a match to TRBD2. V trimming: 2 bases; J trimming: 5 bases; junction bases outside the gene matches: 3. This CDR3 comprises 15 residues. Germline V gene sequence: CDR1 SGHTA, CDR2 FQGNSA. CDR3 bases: TGTGCCAGCAGCTTAACAGGGACTAGCGGAGATACGCAGTATTTT. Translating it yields CASSLTGTSGDTQYF.

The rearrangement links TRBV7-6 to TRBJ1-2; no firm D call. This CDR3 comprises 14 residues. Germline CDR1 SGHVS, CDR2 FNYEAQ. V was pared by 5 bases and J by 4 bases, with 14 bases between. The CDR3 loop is CASSPDGSVYGYTF. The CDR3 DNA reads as TGTGCCAGCAGCCCGGACGGCTCGGTCTATGGCTACACCTTC.

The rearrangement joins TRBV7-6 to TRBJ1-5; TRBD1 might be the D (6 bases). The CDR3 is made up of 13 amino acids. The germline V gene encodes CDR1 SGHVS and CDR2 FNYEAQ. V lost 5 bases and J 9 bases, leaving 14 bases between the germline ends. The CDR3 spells CASSPGQHLPQHF. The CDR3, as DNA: TGTGCCAGCAGCCCCGGACAGCATCTGCCCCAGCATTTT.

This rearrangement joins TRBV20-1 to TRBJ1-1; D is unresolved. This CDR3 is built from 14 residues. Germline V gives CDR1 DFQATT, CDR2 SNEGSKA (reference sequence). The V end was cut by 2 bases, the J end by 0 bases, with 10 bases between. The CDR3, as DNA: TGCAGTGCTAGAAGGGCCGACTTGAACACTGAAGCTTTCTTT. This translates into CSARRADLNTEAFF.

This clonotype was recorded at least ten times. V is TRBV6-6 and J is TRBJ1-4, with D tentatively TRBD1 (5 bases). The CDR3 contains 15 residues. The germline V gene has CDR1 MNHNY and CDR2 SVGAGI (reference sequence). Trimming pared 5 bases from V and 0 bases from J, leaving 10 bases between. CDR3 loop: CASSHDRATNEKLFF. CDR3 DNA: TGTGCCAGCAGTCACGACAGAGCAACTAATGAAAAACTGTTTTTT.

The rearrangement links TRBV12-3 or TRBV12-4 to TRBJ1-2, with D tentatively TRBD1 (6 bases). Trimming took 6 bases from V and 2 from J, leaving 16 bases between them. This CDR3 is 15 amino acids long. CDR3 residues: CASSPPGQSNYGYTF. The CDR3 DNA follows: TGTGCCAGCAGCCCCCCCGGACAGAGCAACTATGGCTACACCTTC.

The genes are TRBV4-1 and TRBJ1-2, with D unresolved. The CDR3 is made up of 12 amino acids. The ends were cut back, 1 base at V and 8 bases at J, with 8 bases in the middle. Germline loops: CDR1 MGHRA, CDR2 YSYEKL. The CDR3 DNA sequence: TGCGCCAGCAGCCAAGGTTCGAGGGGCTACACCTTC. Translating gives CASSQGSRGYTF.

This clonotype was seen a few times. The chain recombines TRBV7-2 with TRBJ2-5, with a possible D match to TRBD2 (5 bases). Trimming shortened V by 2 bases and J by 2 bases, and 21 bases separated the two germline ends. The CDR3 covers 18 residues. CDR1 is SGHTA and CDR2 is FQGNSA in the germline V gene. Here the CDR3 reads CASSLRSVIGGGQETQYF. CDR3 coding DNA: TGTGCCAGCAGCTTACGGTCCGTGATAGGAGGTGGACAAGAGACCCAGTACTTC.